This TCR beta chain derives from a study of CD8+CD57+ T cells in acquired aplastic anemia. Worth noting for this clonotype: Its antigen is unknown.

Notes on the study in general: Some 29 shared CD8+ CDR3s appeared highly expressed within patients' immunodominant clones.

Before being chosen for sequencing, patients had shown CD8+CD57+ cell expansion by flow cytometry. Each of the patients presented with severe acquired aplastic anemia. By the time of blood sampling, patients had still received no therapy. Genomic DNA constituted the template upon which TCR beta VDJ and CDR3 profiling was performed. MiXCR was run by TCRdb on the reads, yielding one entry per CDR3 protein. Among around 210,000 distinct CDR3 sequences listed, about 60% were seen once. Sequenced input: sorted CD4+, CD8+, or CD8+CD57+ T cells (not recorded which) from PBMCs. This receptor was taken from a human donor with aplastic anemia.

The CDR3 sequence is CASSLDRQGGSETQYF. The CDR3 DNA reads TGTGCCAGCAGCTTGGATCGGCAGGGAGGTTCCGAGACCCAGTACTTC. The chain recombines TRBV5-8 with TRBJ2-5, with D tentatively TRBD2 (6 bases). Germline assignment: CDR1 SGHTS and CDR2 YDEGEE. The CDR3 is 16 residues long. V was clipped by 0 bases and J by 5 bases, with 17 bases between them.